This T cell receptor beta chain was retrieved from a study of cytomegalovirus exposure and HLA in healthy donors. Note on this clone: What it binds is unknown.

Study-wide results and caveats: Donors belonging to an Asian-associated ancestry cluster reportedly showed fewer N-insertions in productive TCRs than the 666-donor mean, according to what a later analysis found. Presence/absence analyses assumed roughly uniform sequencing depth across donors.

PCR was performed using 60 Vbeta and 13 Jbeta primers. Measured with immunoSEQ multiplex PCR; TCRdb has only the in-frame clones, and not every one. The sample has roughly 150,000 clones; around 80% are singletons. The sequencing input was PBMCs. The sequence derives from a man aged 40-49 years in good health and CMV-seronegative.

The CDR3 region is CASKSASGTGTDTQYF. In DNA form, the CDR3 reads TGTGCCAGCAAATCGGCTAGCGGGACCGGTACAGATACGCAGTATTTT. J is TRBJ2-3 and V is TRBV21-1; the table's D call of TRBD2 was not tested on the DNA. TRBV21-1 is flagged as a pseudogene. The CDR3 spans 16 residues.